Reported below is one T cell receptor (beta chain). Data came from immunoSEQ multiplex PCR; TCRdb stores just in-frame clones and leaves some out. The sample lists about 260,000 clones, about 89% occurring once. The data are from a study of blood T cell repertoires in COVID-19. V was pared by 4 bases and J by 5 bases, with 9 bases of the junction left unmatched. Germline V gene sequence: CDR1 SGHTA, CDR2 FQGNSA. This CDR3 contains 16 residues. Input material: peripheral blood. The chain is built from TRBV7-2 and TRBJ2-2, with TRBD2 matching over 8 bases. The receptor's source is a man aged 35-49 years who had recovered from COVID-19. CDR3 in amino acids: CASSSSLGGGTGELFF. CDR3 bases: TGTGCCAGCAGCTCCAGCCTGGGCGGGGGGACCGGGGAGCTGTTTTTT. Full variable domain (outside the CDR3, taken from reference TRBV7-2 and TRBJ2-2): GAGVSQSPSNKVTEKGKDVELRCDPISGHTALYWYRQSLGQGLEFLIYFQGNSAPDKSGLPSDRFSAERTGGSVSTLTIQRTQQEDSAVYLCASSSSLGGGTGELFFGEGSRLTVL.